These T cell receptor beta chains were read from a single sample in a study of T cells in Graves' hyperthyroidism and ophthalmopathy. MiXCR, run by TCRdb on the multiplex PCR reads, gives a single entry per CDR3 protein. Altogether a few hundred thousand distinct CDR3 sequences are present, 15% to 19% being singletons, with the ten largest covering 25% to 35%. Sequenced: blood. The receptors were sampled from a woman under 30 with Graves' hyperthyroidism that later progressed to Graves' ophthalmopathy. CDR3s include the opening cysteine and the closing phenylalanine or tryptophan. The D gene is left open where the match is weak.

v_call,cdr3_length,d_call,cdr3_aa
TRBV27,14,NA,CASSLYAGSYEQCF
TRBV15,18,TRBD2,CATSRVGSWTSGRTEQFF
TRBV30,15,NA,CAWTPSGGASETQYF
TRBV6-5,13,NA,CASSYVMNTEAFF
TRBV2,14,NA,CASSDGEWTRPQHF
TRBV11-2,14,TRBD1,CASSTQGTVTEAFF
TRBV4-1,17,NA,CASSQDRWAPGVLGAFF
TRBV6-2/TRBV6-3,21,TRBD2,CASSYDPTGVSTSGRGNEQFF
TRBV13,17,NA,CASSVVGQLTTYNEQSF
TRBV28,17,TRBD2,CASSLFQSGSTTYEQYF